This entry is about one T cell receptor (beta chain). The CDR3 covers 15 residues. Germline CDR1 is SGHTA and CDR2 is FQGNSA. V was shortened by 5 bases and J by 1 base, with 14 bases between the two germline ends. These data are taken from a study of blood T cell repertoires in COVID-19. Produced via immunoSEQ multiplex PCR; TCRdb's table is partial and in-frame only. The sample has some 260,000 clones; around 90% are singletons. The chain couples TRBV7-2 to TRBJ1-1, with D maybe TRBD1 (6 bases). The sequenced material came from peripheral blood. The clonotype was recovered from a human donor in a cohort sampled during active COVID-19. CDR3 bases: TGTGCCAGCAGCGCAGGACAGCCCTGGAACACTGAAGCTTTCTTT. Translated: CASSAGQPWNTEAFF.